This T cell receptor (beta chain) comes out of a study of cytomegalovirus exposure and HLA in healthy donors. At the level of the study: Around 81% of some 390 genotyped donors fell in the Caucasian-associated ancestry cluster. Broader study findings: Later analysis indicated greater clonal expansion among HLA-associated TCR beta chains than among equally common other chains. In a later analysis, a genetic analysis reported fewer productive-TCR N-insertions in an Asian-associated ancestry cluster than the cohort average.

CDR1 and CDR2 from the germline V gene are ENHRY and SYGVKD. There are 15 residues in the CDR3. V lost 11 bases, J lost 2 bases, and 7 bases stayed unmatched. The PCR contained 60 Vbeta and 13 Jbeta primers. Assay used: immunoSEQ multiplex PCR; TCRdb lists only in-frame clones, some missing. The sample holds around 190,000 clones, 70% to 75% seen once. This clone was counted ten times or more. Its antigen is not known. The sample taken for sequencing was PBMCs. This sequence was found in a woman aged 25 to 39 in good health and CMV-seropositive. The chain recombines TRBV10-3 with TRBJ2-6; 9 nucleotides align to TRBD1. CDR3 DNA: TGTGCCTCGTCCGGGACAGGGACTGGGGCCAACGTCCTGACTTTC. Its translation is CASSGTGTGANVLTF.